Shown below are 7 T cell receptor beta chains from a single sample sequenced in a study of shared clonotypes between healthy human individuals. Using immunoSEQ multiplex PCR, the repertoire was profiled, and TCRdb retains in-frame clones only, with some absent. The sample consists of roughly 2.2 million clones, roughly 92% of them appearing once. Sequenced material: naive CD4+ T cells from PBMCs. Subset described: CD45RA+ positively selected. These receptors originate from a man aged 18-30 years in good health. Some clones in this sample may be carry-over from other donors' samples.

This clone was recorded only once. The chain recombines TRBV28 with TRBJ1-3; 7 bases line up with TRBD1. The CDR3 runs to 16 residues. The junction had 8 bases not matched to a gene; V was cut back by 4 bases and J by 2 bases. CDR1 is MDHEN and CDR2 is SYDVKM in the germline V gene. The CDR3 coding sequence is TGTGCCAGCAGTTCACCGACAGGGAGAACTGGAAACACCATATATTTT. It translates to CASSSPTGRTGNTIYF.

The CDR3 region is CASRLGGRFAGELFF. CDR3 DNA sequence: TGTGCCAGCAGGTTGGGGGGGAGGTTCGCCGGGGAGCTGTTTTTT. This chain uses TRBV27 with TRBJ2-2; TRBD2 agrees at 7 bases. The V segment lost 6 bases and the J segment 6 bases; nucleotides outside the gene matches: 10. The germline V gene encodes CDR1 MNHEY and CDR2 SMNVEV (reference sequence). This CDR3 is 15 amino acids long.

The chain links TRBV5-8 to TRBJ2-7, with D uncertain. The CDR3 extends over 16 amino acids. CDR1 is SGHTS and CDR2 is YDEGEE in the germline V gene. Trimming left V 4 bases short and J 2 bases short, with 19 bases between. The CDR3 region has the DNA TGTGCCAGCAGCCGAAGATTGGCAGGCCAGCCCTACGAGCAGTACTTC. The encoded protein is CASSRRLAGQPYEQYF.

Worth noting for this clone: Other DNA variants within this sample encode the same CDR3. The chain couples TRBV4-1 to TRBJ2-1; D gene unclear. Trimming shortened V by 3 bases and J by 0 bases, and 12 bases separated the two germline ends. Germline loops: CDR1 MGHRA, CDR2 YSYEKL. CDR3 length equals 16 residues. The CDR3 region has the DNA TGCGCCAGCAGCCATCCGGGCCGGAGCTCCTACAATGAGCAGTTCTTC. Amino acid sequence: CASSHPGRSSYNEQFF.

CDR3 DNA: TGTGCCAGCACCCAGCAGGACTCCCCCTACACCGGGGAGCTGTTTTTT. It encodes CASTQQDSPYTGELFF. The V and J genes are TRBV9 and TRBJ2-2; weak D call: TRBD2 (5 bases). The V end lost 6 bases, the J end lost 3 bases, and 18 bases lay between the germline ends. CDR1 is SGDLS, CDR2 YYNGEE, per germline. This CDR3 has 16 amino acids.

The V call is TRBV7-2, the J call TRBJ1-5; a possible D gene is TRBD1 (5 bases). CDR3 length: 14 amino acids. Germline V gene data show CDR1 as SGHTA and CDR2 as FQGNSA. Trimming removed 1 base from V and 2 bases from J, with 6 bases in between. The CDR3 sequence: CASSLGQRNQPQHF. CDR3 bases: TGTGCCAGCAGCTTAGGACAGCGCAATCAGCCCCAGCATTTT. Filled out from reference TRBV7-2 and TRBJ1-5, the complete variable domain reads GAGVSQSPSNKVTEKGKDVELRCDPISGHTALYWYRQSLGQGLEFLIYFQGNSAPDKSGLPSDRFSAERTGGSVSTLTIQRTQQEDSAVYLCASSLGQRNQPQHFGDGTRLSIL.

The rearrangement joins TRBV7-9 to TRBJ2-5; 9 bases align to TRBD1. Germline assignment: CDR1 SEHNR and CDR2 FQNEAQ (reference sequence). This CDR3 spans 16 amino acids. V lost 5 bases to trimming and J lost 1 base; unmatched junction nucleotides: 8. The CDR3: CASSPGTGNFQETQYF. In DNA, the CDR3 is TGTGCCAGCAGCCCTGGGACAGGGAATTTCCAAGAGACCCAGTACTTC.